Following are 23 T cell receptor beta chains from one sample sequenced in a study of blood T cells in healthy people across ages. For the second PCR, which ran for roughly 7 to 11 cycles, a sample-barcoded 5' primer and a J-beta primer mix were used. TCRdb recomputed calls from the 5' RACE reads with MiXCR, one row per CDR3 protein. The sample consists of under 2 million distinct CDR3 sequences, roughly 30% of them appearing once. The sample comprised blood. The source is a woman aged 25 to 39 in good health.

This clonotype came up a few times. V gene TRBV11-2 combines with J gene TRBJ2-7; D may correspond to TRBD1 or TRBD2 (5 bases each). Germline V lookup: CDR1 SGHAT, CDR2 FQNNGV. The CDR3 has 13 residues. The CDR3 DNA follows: TGTGCAACCCGCGAGAGGGGTACCTACGAGCAGTACTTC. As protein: CATRERGTYEQYF.

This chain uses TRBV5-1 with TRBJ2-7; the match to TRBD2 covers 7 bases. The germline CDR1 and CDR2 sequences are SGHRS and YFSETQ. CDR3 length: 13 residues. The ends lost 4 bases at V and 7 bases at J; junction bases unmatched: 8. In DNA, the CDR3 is TGCGCCAGCAGCCCCCGACTAGCAAGTGAGCAGTACTTC. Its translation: CASSPRLASEQYF.

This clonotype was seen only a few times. The DNA of the CDR3 is TGCGCCAGCAGTGATAGCGGGAGGTTCACAGATACGCAGTATTTT. The encoded protein is CASSDSGRFTDTQYF. The rearrangement links TRBV10-2 to TRBJ2-3; 10 positions agree with TRBD2. Germline values: CDR1 WSHSY, CDR2 SAAADI. With V trimmed by 3 bases and J by 2 bases, 2 bases remained unmatched. The CDR3 extends over 15 amino acids.

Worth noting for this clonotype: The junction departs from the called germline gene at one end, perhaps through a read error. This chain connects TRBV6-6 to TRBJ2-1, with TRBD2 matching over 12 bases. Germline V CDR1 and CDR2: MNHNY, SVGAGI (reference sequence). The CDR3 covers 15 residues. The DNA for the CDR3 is TGTGCCAGCAGAGCCGGGACTAGCGGGTACAATAAGCAGTTCTTC. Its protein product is CASRAGTSGYNKQFF.

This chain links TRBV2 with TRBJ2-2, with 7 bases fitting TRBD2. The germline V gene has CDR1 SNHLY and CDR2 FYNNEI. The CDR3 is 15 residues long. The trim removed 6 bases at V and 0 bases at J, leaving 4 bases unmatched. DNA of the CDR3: TGTGCCAGCAGCCCGACTAGCACGAACACCGGGGAGCTGTTTTTT. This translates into CASSPTSTNTGELFF.

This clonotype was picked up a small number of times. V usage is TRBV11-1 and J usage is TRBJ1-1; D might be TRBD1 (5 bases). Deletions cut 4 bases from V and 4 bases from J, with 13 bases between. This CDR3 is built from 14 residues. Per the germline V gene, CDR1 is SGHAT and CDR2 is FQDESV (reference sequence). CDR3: CASSSTGRSTEAFF. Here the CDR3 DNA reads TGTGCCAGCAGCTCCACAGGCCGGAGCACTGAAGCTTTCTTT.

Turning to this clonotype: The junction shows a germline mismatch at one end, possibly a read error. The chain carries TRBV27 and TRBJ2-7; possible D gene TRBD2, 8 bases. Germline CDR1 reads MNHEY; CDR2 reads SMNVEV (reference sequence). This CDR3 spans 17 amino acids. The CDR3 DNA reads TGTGCCAGCAGCCGAAACAGGGGCGGGGGGTCGAGGTACGGGCAGTACTTC. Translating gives CASSRNRGGGSRYGQYF.

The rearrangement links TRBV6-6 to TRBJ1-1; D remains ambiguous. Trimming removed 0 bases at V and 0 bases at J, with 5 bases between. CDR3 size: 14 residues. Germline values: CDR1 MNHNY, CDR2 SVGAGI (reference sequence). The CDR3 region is CASSYSAVNTEAFF. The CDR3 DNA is TGTGCCAGCAGTTACTCTGCGGTGAACACTGAAGCTTTCTTT.

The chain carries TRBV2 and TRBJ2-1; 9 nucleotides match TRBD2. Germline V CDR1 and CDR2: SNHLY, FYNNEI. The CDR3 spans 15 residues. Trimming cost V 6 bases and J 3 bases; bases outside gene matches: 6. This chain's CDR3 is CASSAIAGDYNEQFF. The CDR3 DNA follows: TGTGCCAGCAGCGCAATAGCGGGGGACTACAATGAGCAGTTCTTC.

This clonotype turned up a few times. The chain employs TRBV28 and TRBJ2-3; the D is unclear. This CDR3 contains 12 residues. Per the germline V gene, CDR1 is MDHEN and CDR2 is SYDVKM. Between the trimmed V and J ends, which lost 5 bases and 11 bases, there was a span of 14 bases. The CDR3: CASSLPARQQYF. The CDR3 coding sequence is TGTGCCAGCAGTCTTCCAGCGCGTCAGCAGTATTTT.

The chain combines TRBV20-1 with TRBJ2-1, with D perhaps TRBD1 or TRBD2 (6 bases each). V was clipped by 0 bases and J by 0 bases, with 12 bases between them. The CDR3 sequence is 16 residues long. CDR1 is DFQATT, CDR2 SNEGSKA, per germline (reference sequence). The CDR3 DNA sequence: TGCAGTGCTAGAGATCGGGGGCGTGTCTCCTACAATGAGCAGTTCTTC. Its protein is CSARDRGRVSYNEQFF.

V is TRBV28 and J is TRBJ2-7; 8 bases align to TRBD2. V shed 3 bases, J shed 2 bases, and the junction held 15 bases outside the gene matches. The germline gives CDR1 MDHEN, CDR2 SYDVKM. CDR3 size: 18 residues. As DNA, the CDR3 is TGTGCCAGCAGTTTCCCCCCCCGGGAGGGAGGTCGTGCCTACGAGCAGTACTTC. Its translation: CASSFPPREGGRAYEQYF.

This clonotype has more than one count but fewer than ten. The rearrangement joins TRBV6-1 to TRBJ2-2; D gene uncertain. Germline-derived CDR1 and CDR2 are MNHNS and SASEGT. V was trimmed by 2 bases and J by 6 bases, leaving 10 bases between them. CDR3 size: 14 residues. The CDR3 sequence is CASSEYGFPGELFF. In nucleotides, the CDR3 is TGTGCCAGCAGTGAATATGGGTTTCCCGGGGAGCTGTTTTTT.

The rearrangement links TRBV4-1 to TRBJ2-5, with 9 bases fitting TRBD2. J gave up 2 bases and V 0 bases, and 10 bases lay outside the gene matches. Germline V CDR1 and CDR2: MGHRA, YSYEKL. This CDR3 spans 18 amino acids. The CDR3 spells CASSQERLAGWGQETQYF. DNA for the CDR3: TGCGCCAGCAGCCAAGAAAGGCTAGCGGGGTGGGGGCAAGAGACCCAGTACTTC.

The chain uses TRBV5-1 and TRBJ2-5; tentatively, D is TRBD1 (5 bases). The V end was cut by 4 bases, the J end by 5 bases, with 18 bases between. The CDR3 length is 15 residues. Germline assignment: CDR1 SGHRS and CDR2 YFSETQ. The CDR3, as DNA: TGCGCCAGCAGCCCTCAATGGGGCCCCGGGGAGACCCAGTACTTC. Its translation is CASSPQWGPGETQYF.

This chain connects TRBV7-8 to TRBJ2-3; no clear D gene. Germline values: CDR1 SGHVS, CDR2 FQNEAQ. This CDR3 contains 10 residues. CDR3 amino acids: CATTASRQYF. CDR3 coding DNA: TGTGCTACCACGGCTAGTAGGCAGTATTTT.

The CDR3, as DNA: TGCAGTGCTAGGGGGGGCTTCAAGGGTGAAAAACTGTTTTTT. Translating gives CSARGGFKGEKLFF. The chain couples TRBV20-1 to TRBJ1-4, with D perhaps TRBD1 (6 bases). The germline V and J ends were trimmed by 3 bases and 7 bases, with 15 bases remaining between them. The CDR3 consists of 14 residues. The germline CDR1 and CDR2 sequences are DFQATT and SNEGSKA (reference sequence).

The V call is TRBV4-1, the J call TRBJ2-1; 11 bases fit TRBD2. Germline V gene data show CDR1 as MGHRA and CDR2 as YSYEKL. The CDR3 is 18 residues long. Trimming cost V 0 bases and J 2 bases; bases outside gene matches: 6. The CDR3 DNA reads TGCGCCAGCAGCCAAGAAGGGCAACTAGCGGGGGCCTACAATGAGCAGTTCTTC. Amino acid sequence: CASSQEGQLAGAYNEQFF.

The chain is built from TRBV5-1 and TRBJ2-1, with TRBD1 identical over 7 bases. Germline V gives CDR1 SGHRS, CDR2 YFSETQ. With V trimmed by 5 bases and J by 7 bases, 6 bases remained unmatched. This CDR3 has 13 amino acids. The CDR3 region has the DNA TGCGCCAGCAGTGAGGGGGCGGAGAATGAGCAGTTCTTC. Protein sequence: CASSEGAENEQFF.

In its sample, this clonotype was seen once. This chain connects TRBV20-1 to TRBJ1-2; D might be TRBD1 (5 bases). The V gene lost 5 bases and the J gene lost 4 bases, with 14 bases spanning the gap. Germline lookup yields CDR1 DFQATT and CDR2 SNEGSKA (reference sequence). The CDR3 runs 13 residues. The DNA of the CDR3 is TGCAGTGCTCAGTTACAGGTTGGCTATGGCTACACCTTC. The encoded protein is CSAQLQVGYGYTF.

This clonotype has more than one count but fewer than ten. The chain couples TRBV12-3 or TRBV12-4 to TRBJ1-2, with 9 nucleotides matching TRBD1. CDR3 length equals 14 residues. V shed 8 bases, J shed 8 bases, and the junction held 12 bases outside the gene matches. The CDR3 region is CASVNRGLDGGYTF. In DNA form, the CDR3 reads TGTGCCAGCGTGAACAGGGGGCTCGACGGAGGCTACACCTTC.

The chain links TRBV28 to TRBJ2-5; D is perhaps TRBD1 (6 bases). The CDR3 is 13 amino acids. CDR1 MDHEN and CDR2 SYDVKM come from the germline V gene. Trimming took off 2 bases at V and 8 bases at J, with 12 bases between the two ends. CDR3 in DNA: TGTGCCAGCAGTTTAGGGGGCGGCTTTACCCAGTACTTC. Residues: CASSLGGGFTQYF.

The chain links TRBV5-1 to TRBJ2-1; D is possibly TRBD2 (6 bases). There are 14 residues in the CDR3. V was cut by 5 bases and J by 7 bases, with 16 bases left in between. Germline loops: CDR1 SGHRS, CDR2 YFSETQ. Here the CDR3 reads CASSGSGAGNEQFF. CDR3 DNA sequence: TGCGCCAGCAGTGGTAGCGGTGCGGGGAATGAGCAGTTCTTC.